This T cell receptor beta chain derives from a study of cytotoxic CD8 clonotypes in ibrutinib-treated CLL. Germline lookup yields CDR1 DFQATT and CDR2 SNEGSKA (reference sequence). CDR3 size: 10 residues. The V end was cut by 1 base, the J end by 8 bases, with 5 bases between. Libraries were prepared by immunoSEQ multiplex PCR; TCRdb keeps only in-frame clonotypes and omits some of them. This sample has about 14,000 clones; around 68% occur once, and the top ten carry roughly 5.9%. The V gene is TRBV20-1, the J gene TRBJ1-2; D remains unclear. This TCR came from a human donor with chronic lymphocytic leukemia. The sample in question was PBMCs, obtained before ibrutinib treatment. The CDR3 DNA reads as TGCAGTGCTAGAGGGGCGGGCTACACCTTC. It is translated as CSARGAGYTF.